This T cell receptor beta chain derives from a study of cytomegalovirus exposure and HLA in healthy donors. Study overall: A later analysis reported the approximately 120 validation repertoires used the same platform as the 550 to 700 first-cohort repertoires. Study conclusions and caveats: That first-cohort TCR clusters tended to co-occur in the 95 to 150 validation repertoires was found in a later analysis. Cytomegalovirus-associated TCR beta chains were listed, numbering approximately 150.

Measured with immunoSEQ multiplex PCR; TCRdb has only the in-frame clones, and not every one. This sample has about 120,000 clones, with about 96% found just once. A remark on this clone: Its antigen is not known.

V gave up 7 bases and J gave up 3 bases; unmatched junction bases: 5. The CDR3 covers 13 residues. Germline assignment: CDR1 MDHEN and CDR2 SYDVKM. Sequencing was performed on PBMCs. The receptor was isolated from a man aged 18-30 years in good health and CMV-seronegative. The genes are TRBV28 and TRBJ2-5; 7 positions match TRBD2. The CDR3 reads CASTRDYKETQYF. The CDR3 region has the DNA TGTGCCAGCACCCGGGACTATAAAGAGACCCAGTACTTC.